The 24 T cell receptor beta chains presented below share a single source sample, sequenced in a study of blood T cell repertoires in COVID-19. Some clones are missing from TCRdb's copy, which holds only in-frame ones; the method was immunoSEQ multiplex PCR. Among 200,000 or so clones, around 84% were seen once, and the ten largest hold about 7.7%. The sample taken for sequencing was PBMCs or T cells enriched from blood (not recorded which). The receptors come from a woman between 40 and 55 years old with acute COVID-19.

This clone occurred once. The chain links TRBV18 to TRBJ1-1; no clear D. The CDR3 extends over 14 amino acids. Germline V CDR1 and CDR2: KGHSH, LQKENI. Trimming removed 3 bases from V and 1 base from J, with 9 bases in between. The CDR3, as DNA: TGTGCCAGCTCACCTGACATTGGGAACACTGAAGCTTTCTTT. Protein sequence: CASSPDIGNTEAFF.

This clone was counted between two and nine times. CDR3 loop: CASSVMTDYGYTF. CDR3 bases: TGTGCCAGCAGCGTAATGACAGACTATGGCTACACCTTC. The chain has TRBV9 and TRBJ1-2, with D possibly being TRBD1 (5 bases). The CDR3 has 13 amino acids. Germline loops: CDR1 SGDLS, CDR2 YYNGEE. The germline V and J ends were trimmed by 1 base and 3 bases, with 7 bases remaining between them.

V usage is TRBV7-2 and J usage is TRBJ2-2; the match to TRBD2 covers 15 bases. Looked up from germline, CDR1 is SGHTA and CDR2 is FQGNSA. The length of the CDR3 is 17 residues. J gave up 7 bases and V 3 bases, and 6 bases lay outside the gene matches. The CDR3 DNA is TGTGCCAGCAGCTTCGGACTAGCGGGGGGGCAAGTCGGGGAGCTGTTTTTT. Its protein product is CASSFGLAGGQVGELFF.

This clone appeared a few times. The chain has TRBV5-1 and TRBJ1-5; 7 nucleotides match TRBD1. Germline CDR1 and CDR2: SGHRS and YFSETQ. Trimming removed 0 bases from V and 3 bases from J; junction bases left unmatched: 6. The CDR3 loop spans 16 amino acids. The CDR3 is CASSLGDSRINQPQHF. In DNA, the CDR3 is TGCGCCAGCAGCTTGGGGGACAGTAGAATCAATCAGCCCCAGCATTTT. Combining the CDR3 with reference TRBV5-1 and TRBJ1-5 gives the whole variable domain KAGVTQTPRYLIKTRGQQVTLSCSPISGHRSVSWYQQTPGQGLQFLFEYFSETQRNKGNFPGRFSGRQFSNSRSEMNVSTLELGDSALYLCASSLGDSRINQPQHFGDGTRLSIL.

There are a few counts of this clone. DNA of the CDR3: TGTGCCAGCAGCTTCACCCTATTAGCGGGAGGGCCAAATGAGCAGTTCTTC. It translates to CASSFTLLAGGPNEQFF. V is TRBV7-3 and J is TRBJ2-1; TRBD2 aligns across 11 bases. CDR1 and CDR2 (germline): SGHTA, FQGTGA. V was clipped by 3 bases and J by 7 bases; unmatched bases: 11. The CDR3 is 17 residues long.

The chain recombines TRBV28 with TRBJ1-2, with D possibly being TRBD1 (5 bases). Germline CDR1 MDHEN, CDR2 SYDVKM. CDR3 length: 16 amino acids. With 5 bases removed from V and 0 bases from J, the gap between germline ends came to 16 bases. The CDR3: CASSLPRGGTNYGYTF. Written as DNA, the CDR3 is TGTGCCAGCAGTCTTCCCCGCGGGGGAACTAACTATGGCTACACCTTC.

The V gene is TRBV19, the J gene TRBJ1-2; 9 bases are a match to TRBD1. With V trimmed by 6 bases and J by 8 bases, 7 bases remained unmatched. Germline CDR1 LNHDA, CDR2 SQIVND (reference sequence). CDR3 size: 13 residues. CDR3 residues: CASRGQGISGYTF. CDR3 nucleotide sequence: TGTGCCAGTAGAGGACAGGGGATATCGGGCTACACCTTC.

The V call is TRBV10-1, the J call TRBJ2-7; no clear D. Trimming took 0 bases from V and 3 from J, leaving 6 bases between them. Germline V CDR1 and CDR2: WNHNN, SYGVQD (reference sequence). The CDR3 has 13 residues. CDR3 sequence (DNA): TGCGCCAGCAGTGAGTCGTACAGCTACGAGCAGTACTTC. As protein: CASSESYSYEQYF.

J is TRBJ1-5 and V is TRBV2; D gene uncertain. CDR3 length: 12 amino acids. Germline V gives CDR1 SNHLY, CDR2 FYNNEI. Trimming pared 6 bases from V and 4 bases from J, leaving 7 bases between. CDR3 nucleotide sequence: TGTGCCAGCAGGGGAGGGAATCAGCCCCAGCATTTT. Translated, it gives CASRGGNQPQHF.

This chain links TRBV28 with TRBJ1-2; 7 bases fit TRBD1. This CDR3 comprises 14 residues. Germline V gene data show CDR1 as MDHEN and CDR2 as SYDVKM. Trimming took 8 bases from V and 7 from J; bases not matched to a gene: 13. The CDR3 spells CASGWGTQGGGYTF. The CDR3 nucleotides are TGTGCCAGCGGTTGGGGCACGCAGGGGGGTGGCTACACCTTC.

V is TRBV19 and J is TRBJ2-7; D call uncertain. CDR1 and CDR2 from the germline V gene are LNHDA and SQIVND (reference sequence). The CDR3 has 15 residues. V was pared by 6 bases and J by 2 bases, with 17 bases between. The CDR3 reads CASSYSPTHAYEQYF. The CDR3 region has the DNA TGTGCCAGTAGCTACTCGCCCACCCACGCCTACGAGCAGTACTTC.

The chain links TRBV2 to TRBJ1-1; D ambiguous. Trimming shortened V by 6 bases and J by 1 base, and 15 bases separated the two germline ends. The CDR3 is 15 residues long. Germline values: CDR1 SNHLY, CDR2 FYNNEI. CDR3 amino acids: CASRPLGGSNTEAFF. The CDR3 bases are TGTGCCAGCAGGCCCCTAGGCGGATCGAACACTGAAGCTTTCTTT. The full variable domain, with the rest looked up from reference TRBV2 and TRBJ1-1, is EPEVTQTPSHQVTQMGQEVILRCVPISNHLYFYWYRQILGQKVEFLVSFYNNEISEKSEIFDDQFSVERPDGSNFTLKIRSTKLEDSAMYFCASRPLGGSNTEAFFGQGTRLTVV.

In DNA form, the CDR3 reads TGTGCCAGCAGCTTGGGGTGGCGGGGGATGGAAGCTTTCTTT. It is translated as CASSLGWRGMEAFF. The rearrangement links TRBV5-5 to TRBJ1-1, with a weak D call TRBD1 (5 bases). Trimming removed 0 bases from V and 8 bases from J, with 14 bases in between. The germline CDR1 and CDR2 sequences are SGHKS and YYEKEE (reference sequence). The CDR3 is 14 amino acids.

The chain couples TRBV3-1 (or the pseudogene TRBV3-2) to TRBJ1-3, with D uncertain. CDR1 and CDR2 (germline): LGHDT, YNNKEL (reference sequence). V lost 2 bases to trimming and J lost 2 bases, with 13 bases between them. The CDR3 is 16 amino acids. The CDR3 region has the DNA TGTGCCAGCAGCCAACGAGGGATGAAGACTGGAAACACCATATATTTT. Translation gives CASSQRGMKTGNTIYF.

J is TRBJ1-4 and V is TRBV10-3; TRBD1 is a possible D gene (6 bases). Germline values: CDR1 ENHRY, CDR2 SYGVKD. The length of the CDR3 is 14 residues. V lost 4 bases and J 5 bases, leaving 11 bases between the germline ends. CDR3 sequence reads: CAISGGGMNEKLFF. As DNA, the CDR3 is TGTGCCATCAGTGGAGGGGGAATGAATGAAAAACTGTTTTTT.

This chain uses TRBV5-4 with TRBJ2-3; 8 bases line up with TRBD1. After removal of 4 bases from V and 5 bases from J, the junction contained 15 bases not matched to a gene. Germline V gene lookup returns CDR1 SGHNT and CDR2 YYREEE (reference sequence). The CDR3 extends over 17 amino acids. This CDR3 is CASSASQGARSLDTQYF. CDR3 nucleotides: TGTGCCAGCAGCGCCAGTCAGGGGGCGCGGTCCTTAGATACGCAGTATTTT.

The CDR3 reads CAWSPGLAGDTQYF. As DNA, the CDR3 is TGTGCCTGGAGTCCTGGACTGGCCGGGGATACGCAGTATTTT. The rearrangement uses TRBV30 and TRBJ2-3; maybe TRBD2 (5 bases). Germline CDR1 and CDR2: GTSNPN and SVGIG (reference sequence). The CDR3 spans 14 residues. Trimming shortened V by 2 bases and J by 6 bases, and 15 bases separated the two germline ends.

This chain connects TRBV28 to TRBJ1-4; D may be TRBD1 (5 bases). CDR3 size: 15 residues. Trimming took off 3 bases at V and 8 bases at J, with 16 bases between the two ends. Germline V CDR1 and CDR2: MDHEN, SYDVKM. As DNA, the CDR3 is TGTGCCAGCAGTTTTTTCAAGGCTCAGGGAGAAAAACTGTTTTTT. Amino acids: CASSFFKAQGEKLFF.

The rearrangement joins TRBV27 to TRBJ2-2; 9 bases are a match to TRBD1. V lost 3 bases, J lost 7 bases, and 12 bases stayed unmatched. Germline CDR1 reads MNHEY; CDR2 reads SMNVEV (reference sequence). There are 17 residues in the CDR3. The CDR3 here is CASSFLSTGGRNGELFF. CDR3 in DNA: TGTGCCAGCAGTTTTTTGAGCACAGGGGGCAGGAACGGGGAGCTGTTTTTT.

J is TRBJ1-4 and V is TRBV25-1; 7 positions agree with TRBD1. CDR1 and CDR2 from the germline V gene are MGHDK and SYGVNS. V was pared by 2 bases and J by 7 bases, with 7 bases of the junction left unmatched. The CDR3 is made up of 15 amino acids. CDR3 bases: TGTGCCAGCAGTGAAGTACAGGGGATCCTTGAAAAACTGTTTTTT. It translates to CASSEVQGILEKLFF.

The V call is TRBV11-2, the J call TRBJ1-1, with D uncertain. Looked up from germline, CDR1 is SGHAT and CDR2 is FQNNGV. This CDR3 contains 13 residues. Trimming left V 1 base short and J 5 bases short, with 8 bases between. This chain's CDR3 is CASSLVGVTEAFF. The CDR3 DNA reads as TGTGCCAGCAGCTTAGTCGGGGTTACTGAAGCTTTCTTT.

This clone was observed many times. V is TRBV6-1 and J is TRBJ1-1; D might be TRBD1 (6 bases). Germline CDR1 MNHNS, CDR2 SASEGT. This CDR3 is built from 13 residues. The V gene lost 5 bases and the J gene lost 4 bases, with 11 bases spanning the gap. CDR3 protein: CASSRGGGTEAFF. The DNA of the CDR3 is TGTGCCAGCAGTCGGGGGGGCGGCACTGAAGCTTTCTTT.

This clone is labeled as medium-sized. CDR3: CASSGRSGTGIISGANVLTF. CDR3 DNA: TGTGCCAGCAGCGGCAGGAGTGGGACAGGGATTATCTCTGGGGCCAACGTCCTGACTTTC. The V gene is TRBV9, the J gene TRBJ2-6, with 9 positions matching TRBD1. V was pared by 3 bases and J by 0 bases, with 13 bases of the junction left unmatched. Germline V gene sequence: CDR1 SGDLS, CDR2 YYNGEE. The length of the CDR3 is 20 residues.

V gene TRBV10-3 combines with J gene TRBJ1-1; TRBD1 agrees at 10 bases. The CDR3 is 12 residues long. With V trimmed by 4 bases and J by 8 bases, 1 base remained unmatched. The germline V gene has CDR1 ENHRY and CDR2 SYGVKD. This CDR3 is CAISGQGAEAFF. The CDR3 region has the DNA TGTGCCATCAGTGGACAGGGGGCGGAAGCTTTCTTT.